Listed here are 27 T cell receptor beta chains from one sample, sequenced in a study of CD8 T cells in ankylosing spondylitis. TCRdb ran MiXCR on the 5' RACE reads and lists one entry per CDR3 protein. The sample lists 200,000 to 250,000 distinct CDR3 sequences, approximately 8.4% seen once, with about 5% in the top ten. The sequenced sample was blood, either unsorted or a sorted T cell fraction (not recorded which). These receptors all stem from a female donor with ankylosing spondylitis or in good health (not recorded which).

This clonotype was recorded many times. This rearrangement joins TRBV10-3 to TRBJ2-6, with 7 bases aligning to TRBD2. The CDR3 loop spans 15 amino acids. CDR1 is ENHRY and CDR2 is SYGVKD in the germline V gene. The V and J ends lost 8 bases and 0 bases, in that order; junction bases with no gene match: 4. The DNA of the CDR3 is TGTGCCATCGGGGGAGGGGTCTCTGGGGCCAACGTCCTGACTTTC. As protein: CAIGGGVSGANVLTF.

This clonotype has a count of ten or more. V usage is TRBV11-2 and J usage is TRBJ2-1; unclear D gene. The CDR3 is made up of 15 amino acids. The germline CDR1 and CDR2 sequences are SGHAT and FQNNGV. With 3 bases removed from V and 0 bases from J, the gap between germline ends came to 9 bases. CDR3 coding DNA: TGTGCCAGCAGCTTTCGGGCGGACTCCTACAATGAGCAGTTCTTC. Amino acid sequence: CASSFRADSYNEQFF.

This clonotype occurred many times. This chain uses TRBV24-1 with TRBJ2-3; 7 nucleotides align to TRBD1. Trimming cost V 3 bases and J 0 bases; bases outside gene matches: 5. The CDR3 contains 16 residues. Germline V gives CDR1 KGHDR, CDR2 SFDVKD. CDR3 protein: CATSDPGTDSTDTQYF. CDR3 DNA sequence: TGTGCCACCAGTGATCCTGGGACAGATAGCACAGATACGCAGTATTTT.

This clonotype was counted between two and nine times. The chain combines TRBV7-3 with TRBJ2-1, with TRBD2 matching 10 bases. Looked up from germline, CDR1 is SGHTA and CDR2 is FQGTGA. Trimming cost V 3 bases and J 4 bases; bases outside gene matches: 6. This CDR3 is built from 16 residues. For the CDR3, the DNA is TGTGCCAGCAGCTTCGGAGCGGGAGGGCGATACAATGAGCAGTTCTTC. Its protein is CASSFGAGGRYNEQFF.

This clonotype was seen a handful of times. The rearrangement joins TRBV20-1 to TRBJ1-1; D is undetermined. The germline V gene encodes CDR1 DFQATT and CDR2 SNEGSKA (reference sequence). The CDR3 sequence is 15 residues long. The V gene lost 2 bases and the J gene lost 0 bases, with 13 bases spanning the gap. CDR3 sequence reads: CSARSTIQMNTEAFF. In DNA form, the CDR3 reads TGCAGTGCTAGATCAACCATTCAGATGAACACTGAAGCTTTCTTT.

In this sample, this clonotype turned up many times. This chain joins TRBV20-1 and TRBJ2-7; 11 nucleotides match TRBD2. CDR1 is DFQATT, CDR2 SNEGSKA, per germline (reference sequence). After removal of 0 bases from V and 2 bases from J, the junction contained 9 bases not matched to a gene. The CDR3 totals 17 residues. The CDR3 here is CSAREGTSGSQTYEQYF. For the CDR3, the DNA is TGCAGTGCTAGAGAGGGGACTAGCGGCAGCCAAACCTACGAGCAGTACTTC.

This clonotype was counted many times. V is TRBV5-5 and J is TRBJ2-7; D may be TRBD1 (6 bases). With 4 bases removed from V and 7 bases from J, the gap between germline ends came to 12 bases. CDR3 size: 12 residues. Germline V gene data show CDR1 as SGHKS and CDR2 as YYEKEE (reference sequence). CDR3 DNA: TGTGCCAGCAGCAGAACAGGGTTTGAGCAGTACTTC. This sequence encodes CASSRTGFEQYF. The whole variable domain, filled in from reference TRBV5-5 and TRBJ2-7, reads DAGVTQSPTHLIKTRGQQVTLRCSPISGHKSVSWYQQVLGQGPQFIFQYYEKEERGRGNFPDRFSARQFPNYSSELNVNALLLGDSALYLCASSRTGFEQYFGPGTRLTVT.

This clonotype was detected ten times or more. The chain carries TRBV20-1 and TRBJ2-7; 7 bases line up with TRBD2. CDR3 length: 16 residues. V shed 0 bases and J 5 bases; nucleotides not matched to a gene: 13. CDR1 and CDR2 (germline): DFQATT, SNEGSKA (reference sequence). The CDR3 region has the DNA TGCAGTGCTAGAGATGAGACGGCGGGAGTGGTCCACGAGCAGTACTTC. It translates to CSARDETAGVVHEQYF.

The count of this clonotype is one. A read error may explain this, as a much larger clone is one base away. The genes are TRBV6-6 and TRBJ1-2; maybe TRBD1 (6 bases). Trimming cost V 5 bases and J 7 bases, with 20 bases left between them. CDR3 length: 15 amino acids. Germline assignment: CDR1 MNHNY and CDR2 SVGAGI (reference sequence). The CDR3 region is CASSRSMTGYPGYTF. The CDR3 bases are TGTGCCAGCAGTCGCTCGATGACAGGATACCCTGGCTACACCTTC.

This clonotype was picked up many times. CDR3 DNA: TGTGCCAGCAGCCAAGATTTGGGGGGGAGCTCCTACGAGCAGTACTTC. It is translated as CASSQDLGGSSYEQYF. V and J are TRBV4-2 and TRBJ2-7; 7 bases match TRBD2. The junction had 5 bases not matched to a gene; V was cut back by 0 bases and J by 0 bases. The CDR3 loop spans 16 amino acids. CDR1 is LGHNA, CDR2 YNFKEQ, per germline.

Many counts were recorded for this clonotype. The chain employs TRBV3-1 and TRBJ2-3, with 12 bases matching TRBD2. The CDR3 consists of 17 residues. V lost 3 bases and J lost 2; bases outside the gene matches: 6. Per the germline V gene, CDR1 is LGHDT and CDR2 is YNNKEL (reference sequence). CDR3 in amino acids: CASSHGTSGLSTDTQYF. The DNA for the CDR3 is TGTGCCAGCAGCCACGGGACTAGCGGGTTGTCCACAGATACGCAGTATTTT.

The sample holds many counts of this clonotype. The rearrangement uses TRBV5-8 and TRBJ2-7, with a possible D match to TRBD1 (6 bases). CDR1 and CDR2 from the germline V gene are SGHTS and YDEGEE. This CDR3 is built from 14 residues. The germline V and J ends were trimmed by 4 bases and 3 bases, with 14 bases remaining between them. The CDR3, as DNA: TGTGCCAGCAGCCAACAGGGTCCCCTCTACGAGCAGTACTTC. Translated: CASSQQGPLYEQYF. Filled out from reference TRBV5-8 and TRBJ2-7, the complete variable domain reads EAGVTQSPTHLIKTRGQQATLRCSPISGHTSVYWYQQALGLGLQFLLWYDEGEERNRGNFPPRFSGRQFPNYSSELNVNALELEDSALYLCASSQQGPLYEQYFGPGTRLTVT.

The chain couples TRBV4-2 to TRBJ1-5, with D unresolved. Germline V lookup: CDR1 LGHNA, CDR2 YNFKEQ. The CDR3 has 15 amino acids. V was cut by 4 bases and J by 3 bases, with 13 bases left in between. In DNA form, the CDR3 reads TGTGCCAGCAGCCCAGGTGGGGTCCCCAATCAGCCCCAGCATTTT. Its translation: CASSPGGVPNQPQHF.

In its sample, this clonotype was seen many times. V gene TRBV7-8 combines with J gene TRBJ2-3; the match to TRBD2 covers 8 bases. The CDR3 consists of 18 residues. Germline values: CDR1 SGHVS, CDR2 FQNEAQ. V lost 2 bases and J lost 6; bases outside the gene matches: 16. DNA for the CDR3: TGTGCCAGCAGCTTAAGATCGTCGGGACTAGGGTCGTGGGATACGCAGTATTTT. This translates into CASSLRSSGLGSWDTQYF.

This clonotype was observed many times. The chain has TRBV4-3 and TRBJ1-5, with 12 bases that match TRBD1. Trimming took 3 bases from V and 1 from J; bases not matched to a gene: 1. Germline V gene lookup returns CDR1 LGHNA and CDR2 YSLEER. This CDR3 comprises 16 residues. The CDR3 nucleotides read TGCGCCAGCAGCCAGGGACAGGGGGCGAGCAATCAGCCCCAGCATTTT. This sequence encodes CASSQGQGASNQPQHF.

This clonotype occurred many times. The J gene is TRBJ2-3, the V gene TRBV6-1; possibly TRBD2 for D (6 bases). This CDR3 spans 14 amino acids. Looked up from germline, CDR1 is MNHNS and CDR2 is SASEGT. The ends were cut back, 9 bases at V and 7 bases at J, with 20 bases in the middle. DNA for the CDR3: TGTGCCAGTCGCCGCCGGGACTCTCCTCATACGCAGTATTTT. Its protein is CASRRRDSPHTQYF.

This clonotype was observed many times. V usage is TRBV5-1 and J usage is TRBJ2-7; TRBD2 matches 11 bases. The CDR3 consists of 17 residues. From germline, CDR1 is SGHRS and CDR2 YFSETQ. V trimming: 1 base; J trimming: 6 bases; junction bases outside the gene matches: 12. CDR3 loop: CASSLRLAGGGRFEQYF. CDR3 nucleotides: TGCGCCAGCAGCTTGCGGCTAGCGGGAGGTGGTCGGTTCGAGCAGTACTTC.

This chain joins TRBV7-2 and TRBJ2-1, with D hard to call. CDR3 size: 14 residues. V shed 1 base and J shed 8 bases, with 12 bases lying between them. In germline, CDR1 is SGHTA, CDR2 FQGNSA. CDR3 region: CASSLGQAYYEQFF. The CDR3 DNA sequence: TGTGCCAGCAGCTTAGGGCAGGCATACTATGAGCAGTTCTTC.

Ten or more counts support this clonotype. The J gene is TRBJ2-7, the V gene TRBV7-9; TRBD2 agrees at 7 bases. The CDR3 covers 12 residues. Germline V gene sequence: CDR1 SEHNR, CDR2 FQNEAQ (reference sequence). Germline trimming cut 1 base from V and 12 bases from J; bases unmatched to any gene: 6. The CDR3 region is CASSLERDSLYF. In DNA form, the CDR3 reads TGTGCCAGCAGCTTAGAGCGGGACTCCCTGTACTTC.

At least ten counts were recorded for this clonotype. The chain uses TRBV9 and TRBJ2-3; the D gene is possibly TRBD2 (6 bases). The V end lost 0 bases, the J end lost 0 bases, and 11 bases lay between the germline ends. Germline CDR1 and CDR2: SGDLS and YYNGEE. This CDR3 contains 16 residues. This CDR3 reads CASSVGPGASTDTQYF. In DNA form, the CDR3 reads TGTGCCAGCAGCGTAGGGCCGGGAGCTAGCACAGATACGCAGTATTTT.

This clonotype was detected ten times or more. This chain links TRBV5-1 with TRBJ2-3; no definite D call. The V end was cut by 0 bases, the J end by 5 bases, with 10 bases between. Looked up from germline, CDR1 is SGHRS and CDR2 is YFSETQ. This CDR3 spans 14 amino acids. The CDR3 DNA reads as TGCGCCAGCAGCTTGGTTAAGCCGGAAGATACGCAGTATTTT. Residues: CASSLVKPEDTQYF.

This clonotype was seen repeatedly, ten times or more. The J gene is TRBJ1-4, the V gene TRBV29-1; D remains ambiguous. Per the germline V gene, CDR1 is SQVTM and CDR2 is ANQGSEA. This CDR3 spans 12 amino acids. The V and J ends lost 7 bases and 2 bases respectively, with 8 bases between them. The chain's CDR3 is CSARATNEKLFF. The CDR3 region has the DNA TGCAGCGCGAGGGCGACTAATGAAAAACTGTTTTTT.

This clonotype was recorded many times. The CDR3 nucleotides read TGTGCCAGCAGCCAAGAAGCGGGCCTCTACAATGAGCAGTTCTTC. Protein: CASSQEAGLYNEQFF. The chain joins TRBV14 to TRBJ2-1; possible D gene TRBD2, 6 bases. V was shortened by 0 bases and J by 3 bases, with 9 bases between the two germline ends. Germline V CDR1 and CDR2: SGHDN, FVKESK. The CDR3 has 15 amino acids.

This clonotype was detected many times. V gene TRBV24-1 combines with J gene TRBJ2-1; D is uncertain. The CDR3 length is 15 residues. Germline CDR1 and CDR2: KGHDR and SFDVKD. The V end lost 0 bases, the J end lost 6 bases, and 11 bases lay between the germline ends. The DNA for the CDR3 is TGTGCCACCAGTGATTTGAGGCACCCGGGCAATGAGCAGTTCTTC. Protein sequence: CATSDLRHPGNEQFF.

This clonotype was recorded at least ten times. J is TRBJ1-1 and V is TRBV20-1, with D possibly being TRBD1 (6 bases). Germline V gives CDR1 DFQATT, CDR2 SNEGSKA (reference sequence). The germline V and J ends were trimmed by 0 bases and 4 bases, with 24 bases remaining between them. This CDR3 has 18 amino acids. CDR3 bases: TGCAGTGCTAGAGATCCAATTACGCAGGGGCTAACGAGCACTGAAGCTTTCTTT. This gives the protein CSARDPITQGLTSTEAFF.

The sample holds many counts of this clonotype. CDR3 DNA sequence: TGCGCCAGCAGCTTCCGGGACAGGGGCTACAATGAGCAGTTCTTC. This sequence encodes CASSFRDRGYNEQFF. This chain links TRBV5-1 with TRBJ2-1, with TRBD1 matching over 10 bases. The CDR3 consists of 15 residues. V lost 2 bases to trimming and J lost 3 bases; unmatched junction nucleotides: 2. The V gene's germline CDR1 is SGHRS and CDR2 YFSETQ.

This clonotype was observed at least ten times. The genes are TRBV20-1 and TRBJ2-1, with TRBD2 as a possible D gene (7 bases). Between the trimmed V and J ends, which lost 6 bases and 10 bases, there was a span of 19 bases. CDR3 length: 13 amino acids. The V gene's germline CDR1 is DFQATT and CDR2 SNEGSKA (reference sequence). The CDR3 sequence is CSAQGGGPYEQFF. The CDR3 bases are TGCAGTGCCCAAGGGGGAGGGCCTTACGAGCAGTTCTTC.